Below, 9 T cell receptor beta chains from the same sample are listed, as sequenced in a study of T cells in Graves' hyperthyroidism and ophthalmopathy. Amplified regions were TCR beta CDR3 sequences from RNA transcripts. A first-round RT-PCR of the TCR CDR3 used the HTBI primer set. TCRdb ran MiXCR on the multiplex PCR reads and lists one entry per CDR3 protein. The sample contains 350,000 to 400,000 distinct CDR3 sequences, around 20% of which appear only once. The sequenced sample was blood. The origin of the receptors is a man between 18 and 29 years old with Graves' ophthalmopathy.

The chain carries TRBV2 and TRBJ1-5; D is uncertain. The CDR3 extends over 16 amino acids. Germline lookup yields CDR1 SNHLY and CDR2 FYNNEI. V lost 4 bases and J lost 1, with 14 bases in between. This CDR3 reads CASSGTGKGSNQPQHF. The CDR3 DNA sequence: TGTGCCAGCAGTGGGACTGGGAAGGGAAGCAATCAGCCCCAGCATTTT.

V usage is TRBV28 and J usage is TRBJ1-5; D not resolved. CDR1 MDHEN and CDR2 SYDVKM come from the germline V gene. Trimming pared 5 bases from V and 3 bases from J, leaving 8 bases between. The CDR3 consists of 13 residues. This chain's CDR3 is CASSPTPNQPQHF. CDR3 nucleotide sequence: TGTGCCAGCAGTCCGACCCCCAATCAGCCCCAGCATTTT.

In its sample, this clonotype was seen many times. The V gene is TRBV5-1, the J gene TRBJ2-7, with D tentatively TRBD2 (5 bases). The CDR3 is 15 amino acids. Trimming left V 4 bases short and J 4 bases short, with 18 bases between. CDR1 is SGHRS and CDR2 is YFSETQ in the germline V gene. The CDR3 loop is CASSRPGLGTYEQYF. The CDR3 DNA sequence: TGCGCCAGCAGCCGCCCGGGGTTGGGAACGTACGAGCAGTACTTC. Full variable domain (remainder filled in from reference TRBV5-1 and TRBJ2-7): KAGVTQTPRYLIKTRGQQVTLSCSPISGHRSVSWYQQTPGQGLQFLFEYFSETQRNKGNFPGRFSGRQFSNSRSEMNVSTLELGDSALYLCASSRPGLGTYEQYFGPGTRLTVT.

This chain links TRBV3-1 with TRBJ1-6; no clear D. The germline gives CDR1 LGHDT, CDR2 YNNKEL (reference sequence). The CDR3 consists of 14 residues. V gave up 0 bases and J gave up 7 bases, with 7 bases separating them. The CDR3 nucleotides are TGTGCCAGCAGCCAAGAGGGAACCAATTCACCCCTCCACTTT. Protein sequence: CASSQEGTNSPLHF. The full variable domain, with the rest looked up from reference TRBV3-1 and TRBJ1-6, is DTAVSQTPKYLVTQMGNDKSIKCEQNLGHDTMYWYKQDSKKFLKIMFSYNNKELIINETVPNRFSPKSPDKAHLNLHINSLELGDSAVYFCASSQEGTNSPLHFGNGTRLTVT.

This clonotype was recorded at least ten times. The chain joins TRBV2 to TRBJ2-1; the match to TRBD1 covers 8 bases. From germline, CDR1 is SNHLY and CDR2 FYNNEI. The CDR3 totals 14 residues. With V trimmed by 6 bases and J by 9 bases, 10 bases remained unmatched. DNA of the CDR3: TGTGCCAGCAGCGGACAGGGAAATTACGCTGAGCAGTTCTTC. Protein: CASSGQGNYAEQFF.

The chain links TRBV4-1 to TRBJ1-2; tentative D call: TRBD1 (5 bases). Per germline, CDR1 MGHRA and CDR2 YSYEKL. Trimming pared 5 bases from V and 4 bases from J, leaving 17 bases between. The CDR3 covers 15 residues. CDR3 sequence reads: CASSYHLTAFYGYTF. CDR3 in DNA: TGCGCCAGCAGCTACCACTTGACAGCCTTCTATGGCTACACCTTC.

This clonotype has at least ten counts. V usage is TRBV12-3 or TRBV12-4 and J usage is TRBJ2-5; D remains unclear. Between the trimmed V and J ends, which lost 7 bases and 7 bases, there was a span of 19 bases. This CDR3 region has 14 residues. DNA of the CDR3: TGTGCCAGCACAGCCAGCCAGAATGTGCGGACCCAGTACTTC. Protein product: CASTASQNVRTQYF.

This clonotype has more than one count but fewer than ten. V usage is TRBV6-1 and J usage is TRBJ2-1; D not certain. The CDR3 spans 12 residues. Germline CDR1 MNHNS, CDR2 SASEGT. CDR3 nucleotide sequence: TGTGCTAACAGTGCCTATGGCAATGAGCAGTTCTTC. Translation: CANSAYGNEQFF.

This clonotype was seen more than once but under ten times. The chain couples TRBV29-1 to TRBJ1-3; possibly TRBD1 for D (5 bases). V shed 6 bases and J shed 1 base, with 13 bases lying between them. CDR1 SQVTM and CDR2 ANQGSEA come from the germline V gene. This CDR3 is built from 14 residues. Here the CDR3 DNA reads TGCAGCGTCAAGGGGCCGGGGTCTGGAAACACCATATATTTT. Translating gives CSVKGPGSGNTIYF.